This T cell receptor (beta chain) appears in the sequencing data of a study of T-cell memory formation after mild COVID-19. Germline lookup yields CDR1 SGHVS and CDR2 FQNEAQ. CDR3 length: 13 residues. The V end lost 9 bases, the J end lost 4 bases, and 15 bases lay between the germline ends. TCRdb itself ran the 5' RACE reads through MiXCR, one entry per CDR3 protein. The sample has more than 450,000 distinct CDR3 sequences, roughly 17% seen once. The chain recombines TRBV7-8 with TRBJ1-1; D is unresolved. The source of this sequence is an adult woman who had mild COVID-19 (a few samples of this study predate the infection). Cell type and time point are not known. The sample consisted of PBMCs or a T cell subset sorted from them (not recorded which). CDR3 bases: TGTGCCAGTACGAAGGGTAGCAGCACTGAAGCTTTCTTT. Translating gives CASTKGSSTEAFF. The variable domain in full, completed from reference TRBV7-8 and TRBJ1-1, reads GAGVSQSPRYKVAKRGQDVALRCDPISGHVSLFWYQQALGQGPEFLTYFQNEAQLDKSGLPSDRFFAERPEGSVSTLKIQRTQQEDSAVYLCASTKGSSTEAFFGQGTRLTVV.